Sequencing of this T cell receptor (beta chain) was carried out in a study of blood T cell repertoires in COVID-19. Looking at the study overall: Spain, Italy and the United States supplied samples that represented acute and convalescent COVID-19. T cells, B-cell-depleted T cells, or PBMCs provided the cDNA or gDNA that served as material.

There are a few counts of this clone. Only in-frame clones appear in the TCRdb table, and some are missing; sequencing was by immunoSEQ multiplex PCR. This sample has 200,000 or so clones, with roughly 87% found just once. The V gene lost 2 bases and the J gene lost 11 bases, with 22 bases spanning the gap. The CDR3 totals 16 residues. CDR1 is LNHDA and CDR2 is SQIVND in the germline V gene (reference sequence). Input material: peripheral blood. The chain links TRBV19 to TRBJ1-5, with a possible D match to TRBD1 (5 bases). This sequence originates from a man aged 40-49 years with active or convalescent COVID-19. As DNA, the CDR3 is TGTGCCAGTAGTATAATTGAGACAGCCTCCCTTGGGGCCCAGCATTTT. Its protein product is CASSIIETASLGAQHF.